This record looks at one TCR beta chain sequence and its context. As yet, its antigen is unknown. These data come from a study of lymphopenia after photon versus proton radiotherapy. Findings of the study overall: Relative stability marked proton patients; photon patients lost diversity and naive cells. After lymphocyte nadir, photon-treated repertoires showed oligoclonal expansion, especially CD8+ Temra. Authors raise, but do not show, better survival with proton therapy.

Data came from immunoSEQ multiplex PCR; TCRdb stores just in-frame clones and leaves some out. The sample includes around 30,000 clones, roughly 89% of them seen just once. This CDR3 has 14 residues. Germline V gives CDR1 SGHVS, CDR2 FQNEAQ. V gave up 5 bases and J gave up 3 bases, with 14 bases separating them. The V and J genes are TRBV7-8 and TRBJ2-7; a weak D match, TRBD2 (6 bases). This receptor was identified in an older woman with cholangiocarcinoma. Some clones in this sample may be carry-over from other donors' samples. This material consisted of peripheral blood, taken from a patient treated with proton-based radiotherapy. The CDR3 sequence is CASSLRDSRYEQYF. As DNA, the CDR3 is TGTGCCAGCAGCCTCCGGGACTCCCGCTACGAGCAGTACTTC. Combining the CDR3 with reference TRBV7-8 and TRBJ2-7 gives the whole variable domain GAGVSQSPRYKVAKRGQDVALRCDPISGHVSLFWYQQALGQGPEFLTYFQNEAQLDKSGLPSDRFFAERPEGSVSTLKIQRTQQEDSAVYLCASSLRDSRYEQYFGPGTRLTVT.